This is a list of T cell receptor beta chains from one sample in a study of T cell repertoires in cytomegalovirus infection. No antigen is known for these receptors. From the reads, TCRdb called clonotypes with MiXCR, one entry per CDR3 protein. The sample yields around 570,000 distinct CDR3 sequences, approximately 40% seen once. Here the sequenced sample was cultured PBMCs, taken from culture after CMV antigen stimulation. The origin of the receptors is a human donor in good health (CMV status not recorded). Some clones in this sample may be carry-over from other donors' samples. Each CDR3 is given with its conserved first and last residue. The order of the fields is clone size, D gene, J gene, V gene, CDR3 protein, CDR3 DNA. A D gene is named only where the DNA matches it firmly. The listing skips clone size in some rows; elsewhere it reads once, few, many or a size class.

clone_size: many
d_call: -
j_call: TRBJ1-5
v_call: TRBV7-2
cdr3_aa: CASSFKGRQPQHF
cdr3_nt: TGTGCCAGCAGCTTTAAGGGACGGCAGCCCCAGCATTTT

clone_size: few
d_call: -
j_call: TRBJ2-4
v_call: TRBV6-6
cdr3_aa: CASSYEGRNIQYF
cdr3_nt: TGTGCCAGCAGTTACGAGGGCAGGAACATTCAGTACTTC

clone_size: few
d_call: -
j_call: TRBJ1-5
v_call: TRBV6-2/TRBV6-3
cdr3_aa: CASSYLGGNQPQHF
cdr3_nt: TGTGCCAGCAGTTATTTGGGCGGCAATCAGCCCCAGCATTTT

clone_size: -
d_call: TRBD2
j_call: TRBJ2-1
v_call: TRBV7-2
cdr3_aa: CASSPSGGAAGEQFF
cdr3_nt: TGTGCCAGCAGCCCTAGCGGGGGGGCCGCAGGTGAGCAGTTCTTC

clone_size: -
d_call: -
j_call: TRBJ1-6
v_call: TRBV7-2
cdr3_aa: CASSLFPGSSYNSPLHF
cdr3_nt: TGTGCCAGCAGCTTGTTCCCGGGGAGCTCCTATAATTCACCCCTCCACTTT

clone_size: -
d_call: -
j_call: TRBJ1-2
v_call: TRBV7-8
cdr3_aa: CASSPWTEIDGYTF
cdr3_nt: TGTGCCAGCAGCCCCTGGACAGAGATAGATGGCTACACCTTC

clone_size: -
d_call: TRBD2
j_call: TRBJ2-5
v_call: TRBV6-2/TRBV6-3
cdr3_aa: CASSWAGGQETQYF
cdr3_nt: TGTGCCAGCAGTTGGGCGGGAGGCCAAGAGACCCAGTACTTC

clone_size: -
d_call: TRBD1
j_call: TRBJ1-5
v_call: TRBV27
cdr3_aa: CASSLIWQGGTFGNQPQHF
cdr3_nt: TGTGCCAGCAGTTTAATTTGGCAGGGGGGGACGTTTGGCAATCAGCCCCAGCATTTT

clone_size: -
d_call: -
j_call: TRBJ2-2
v_call: TRBV6-1
cdr3_aa: CASGRQNTGELFF
cdr3_nt: TGTGCCAGCGGAAGGCAAAACACCGGGGAGCTGTTTTTT

clone_size: -
d_call: -
j_call: TRBJ1-2
v_call: TRBV12-3/TRBV12-4
cdr3_aa: CASSLGGQLDYGYTF
cdr3_nt: TGTGCCAGCAGTTTAGGGGGACAACTCGACTATGGCTACACCTTC

clone_size: -
d_call: TRBD1
j_call: TRBJ1-5
v_call: TRBV12-3/TRBV12-4
cdr3_aa: CASSSRDRGFYQPQHF
cdr3_nt: TGTGCCAGCAGTTCCCGGGACAGGGGGTTTTATCAGCCCCAGCATTTT

clone_size: -
d_call: -
j_call: TRBJ2-2
v_call: TRBV28
cdr3_aa: CASTLGGGGLSGELFF
cdr3_nt: TGTGCCAGCACCCTAGGGGGGGGGGGCCTCTCCGGGGAGCTGTTTTTT

clone_size: -
d_call: -
j_call: TRBJ2-6
v_call: TRBV7-9
cdr3_aa: CASSLYWDAGANVLTF
cdr3_nt: TGTGCCAGCAGCTTATATTGGGACGCTGGGGCCAACGTCCTGACTTTC

clone_size: few
d_call: -
j_call: TRBJ2-2
v_call: TRBV7-2
cdr3_aa: CASSQVQVRNTGELFF
cdr3_nt: TGTGCCAGCAGCCAAGTGCAGGTTCGGAACACCGGGGAGCTGTTTTTT

clone_size: -
d_call: -
j_call: TRBJ2-5
v_call: TRBV20-1
cdr3_aa: CSGSGVDGETQYF
cdr3_nt: TGCAGTGGTTCGGGGGTTGACGGGGAGACCCAGTACTTC

clone_size: -
d_call: -
j_call: TRBJ1-2
v_call: TRBV7-4
cdr3_aa: CASSYTGRDGYTF
cdr3_nt: TGTGCCAGCAGTTACACAGGGCGGGATGGCTACACCTTC

clone_size: few
d_call: TRBD1
j_call: TRBJ1-2
v_call: TRBV5-1
cdr3_aa: CASRLGQGRANYGYTF
cdr3_nt: TGCGCCAGCCGATTGGGACAGGGGAGGGCTAACTATGGCTACACCTTC

clone_size: -
d_call: -
j_call: TRBJ2-7
v_call: TRBV5-1
cdr3_aa: CASSSGALHLGSYEQYF
cdr3_nt: TGCGCCAGCAGCTCCGGGGCGCTACACCTAGGATCCTACGAGCAGTACTTC

clone_size: -
d_call: -
j_call: TRBJ2-7
v_call: TRBV6-1
cdr3_aa: CASSYNRDTILYEQYF
cdr3_nt: TGTGCCAGCAGTTACAACAGGGACACCATCCTCTACGAGCAGTACTTC

clone_size: once
d_call: -
j_call: TRBJ2-5
v_call: TRBV6-8
cdr3_aa: CASSYSSNQETQYF
cdr3_nt: TGTGCCAGCAGTTACTCGTCCAATCAAGAGACCCAGTACTTC

clone_size: few
d_call: TRBD2
j_call: TRBJ2-2
v_call: TRBV7-6
cdr3_aa: CASSPRIGAGGIGELFF
cdr3_nt: TGTGCCAGCAGCCCCCGAATTGGAGCGGGGGGAATCGGGGAGCTGTTTTTT

clone_size: many
d_call: -
j_call: TRBJ1-5
v_call: TRBV7-2
cdr3_aa: CASSELTGIIQPQHF
cdr3_nt: TGTGCCAGCAGCGAGTTGACAGGAATTATTCAGCCCCAGCATTTT

clone_size: -
d_call: -
j_call: TRBJ1-3
v_call: TRBV25-1
cdr3_aa: CATAAPSSGNTIYF
cdr3_nt: TGTGCCACCGCCGCGCCGAGCTCTGGAAACACCATATATTTT

clone_size: -
d_call: TRBD1
j_call: TRBJ2-7
v_call: TRBV6-8
cdr3_aa: CAGGQGVDEQYF
cdr3_nt: TGTGCCGGGGGACAGGGCGTTGACGAGCAGTACTTC

clone_size: few
d_call: TRBD2
j_call: TRBJ2-2
v_call: TRBV10-1
cdr3_aa: CASSEREGREKDTGELFF
cdr3_nt: TGCGCCAGCAGTGAAAGGGAGGGCAGGGAAAAGGACACCGGGGAGCTGTTTTTT

clone_size: -
d_call: -
j_call: TRBJ2-7
v_call: TRBV6-2/TRBV6-3
cdr3_aa: CASSYSRQRSYEQYF
cdr3_nt: TGTGCCAGCAGTTACTCGAGACAGCGCTCCTACGAGCAGTACTTC

clone_size: -
d_call: -
j_call: TRBJ1-5
v_call: TRBV5-6
cdr3_aa: CASSLAGRPNQPQHF
cdr3_nt: TGTGCCAGCAGCTTGGCCGGCCGCCCCAATCAGCCCCAGCATTTT

clone_size: -
d_call: -
j_call: TRBJ1-1
v_call: TRBV7-2
cdr3_aa: CASSSYTNPEAFF
cdr3_nt: TGTGCCAGCAGCTCCTACACTAACCCAGAAGCTTTCTTT

clone_size: -
d_call: -
j_call: TRBJ2-7
v_call: TRBV10-3
cdr3_aa: CATLASVYYEQYF
cdr3_nt: TGTGCCACCCTGGCCAGCGTCTACTACGAGCAGTACTTC

clone_size: -
d_call: -
j_call: TRBJ2-5
v_call: TRBV14
cdr3_aa: CASSQDKGLQQETQYF
cdr3_nt: TGTGCCAGCAGCCAAGATAAGGGACTCCAACAAGAGACCCAGTACTTC

clone_size: -
d_call: -
j_call: TRBJ2-1
v_call: TRBV7-9
cdr3_aa: CASLGGGRPYNEQFF
cdr3_nt: TGTGCCAGCTTAGGGGGGGGACGACCCTACAATGAGCAGTTCTTC

clone_size: few
d_call: TRBD1
j_call: TRBJ1-2
v_call: TRBV10-3
cdr3_aa: CAISSETGNYGYTF
cdr3_nt: TGTGCCATCAGTAGCGAGACAGGGAACTATGGCTACACCTTC

clone_size: few
d_call: -
j_call: TRBJ1-3
v_call: TRBV4-3
cdr3_aa: CASSQDSATGNTIYF
cdr3_nt: TGCGCCAGCAGCCAAGATTCTGCGACTGGAAACACCATATATTTT

clone_size: -
d_call: -
j_call: TRBJ2-2
v_call: TRBV7-2
cdr3_aa: CASSPLWGAGTGELFF
cdr3_nt: TGTGCCAGCAGTCCACTCTGGGGGGCGGGCACCGGGGAGCTGTTTTTT

clone_size: -
d_call: -
j_call: TRBJ2-5
v_call: TRBV10-3
cdr3_aa: CAISEGSRIRETQYF
cdr3_nt: TGTGCCATCAGTGAGGGGTCGAGGATTCGAGAGACCCAGTACTTC

clone_size: -
d_call: -
j_call: TRBJ2-1
v_call: TRBV6-2/TRBV6-3
cdr3_aa: CASSHLRLGSYNEQFF
cdr3_nt: TGTGCCAGCAGCCATCTAAGACTAGGCTCCTACAATGAGCAGTTCTTC

clone_size: many
d_call: TRBD1
j_call: TRBJ1-6
v_call: TRBV7-2
cdr3_aa: CASSSGQGQSPLHF
cdr3_nt: TGTGCCAGCAGCTCCGGACAGGGGCAATCACCCCTCCACTTT

clone_size: -
d_call: -
j_call: TRBJ1-4
v_call: TRBV7-6
cdr3_aa: CASSLVKGLGEKLFF
cdr3_nt: TGTGCCAGCAGCTTAGTAAAAGGGCTAGGCGAAAAACTGTTTTTT

clone_size: few
d_call: -
j_call: TRBJ1-5
v_call: TRBV5-6
cdr3_aa: CASSRPLWSQHF
cdr3_nt: TGTGCCAGCAGCCGGCCCCTTTGGTCCCAGCATTTT

clone_size: many
d_call: -
j_call: TRBJ1-5
v_call: TRBV7-2
cdr3_aa: CASSLGRESNQPQHF
cdr3_nt: TGTGCCAGCAGCTTAGGGCGGGAGTCCAATCAGCCCCAGCATTTT

clone_size: -
d_call: -
j_call: TRBJ2-7
v_call: TRBV14
cdr3_aa: CASSQALEGFYEQYF
cdr3_nt: TGTGCCAGCAGCCAAGCCCTGGAGGGATTCTACGAGCAGTACTTC

clone_size: -
d_call: -
j_call: TRBJ1-2
v_call: TRBV2
cdr3_aa: CASRNDRTSVSGYTF
cdr3_nt: TGTGCCAGCAGAAATGACAGAACCTCTGTCTCTGGCTACACCTTC

clone_size: few
d_call: -
j_call: TRBJ1-3
v_call: TRBV12-3/TRBV12-4
cdr3_aa: CASTTNPGSTGNTIYF
cdr3_nt: TGTGCCAGCACCACCAACCCAGGAAGTACTGGAAACACCATATATTTT

clone_size: few
d_call: -
j_call: TRBJ2-5
v_call: TRBV7-8
cdr3_aa: CASSLAPSPRVPGSQYF
cdr3_nt: TGTGCCAGCAGCTTAGCGCCTTCCCCACGGGTTCCGGGGTCTCAGTACTTC

clone_size: -
d_call: TRBD2
j_call: TRBJ2-5
v_call: TRBV7-9
cdr3_aa: CASSFLAGGVETQYF
cdr3_nt: TGTGCCAGCAGCTTCCTAGCGGGAGGCGTGGAGACCCAGTACTTC

clone_size: once
d_call: -
j_call: TRBJ1-2
v_call: TRBV12-3/TRBV12-4
cdr3_aa: CASSKHQGLLGNYGYTF
cdr3_nt: TGTGCCAGCAGTAAACACCAGGGTTTATTAGGGAACTATGGCTACACCTTC

clone_size: few
d_call: -
j_call: TRBJ2-1
v_call: TRBV7-6
cdr3_aa: CASSLGWDSYNEQFF
cdr3_nt: TGTGCCAGCAGCCTGGGATGGGACTCCTACAATGAGCAGTTCTTC

clone_size: few
d_call: -
j_call: TRBJ1-1
v_call: TRBV29-1
cdr3_aa: CSVVDTEAFF
cdr3_nt: TGCAGCGTTGTGGACACTGAAGCTTTCTTT

clone_size: many
d_call: TRBD2
j_call: TRBJ2-1
v_call: TRBV4-1
cdr3_aa: CASSRPGGSFDEQFF
cdr3_nt: TGCGCCAGCAGCCGCCCGGGCGGGAGTTTCGATGAGCAGTTCTTC

clone_size: few
d_call: -
j_call: TRBJ2-4
v_call: TRBV19
cdr3_aa: CASSIELGQYIQYF
cdr3_nt: TGTGCCAGTAGTATAGAGTTAGGACAGTACATTCAGTACTTC

clone_size: -
d_call: TRBD1
j_call: TRBJ1-1
v_call: TRBV7-9
cdr3_aa: CASSSRQGVTEAFF
cdr3_nt: TGTGCCAGCAGCTCTCGACAGGGGGTAACTGAAGCTTTCTTT

clone_size: few
d_call: -
j_call: TRBJ2-2
v_call: TRBV7-6
cdr3_aa: CASSLGLSGAGELFF
cdr3_nt: TGTGCCAGCAGCTTAGGACTTTCAGGGGCCGGGGAGCTGTTTTTT

clone_size: -
d_call: -
j_call: TRBJ1-5
v_call: TRBV28
cdr3_aa: CASSLYGAFNQPQHF
cdr3_nt: TGTGCCAGCAGTTTGTATGGGGCGTTTAATCAGCCCCAGCATTTT

clone_size: -
d_call: -
j_call: TRBJ2-1
v_call: TRBV29-1
cdr3_aa: CSVDLSGGSYNEQFF
cdr3_nt: TGCAGCGTTGACCTTAGCGGCGGCTCCTACAATGAGCAGTTCTTC

clone_size: -
d_call: TRBD2
j_call: TRBJ2-3
v_call: TRBV7-6
cdr3_aa: CASSPSGNTDTQYF
cdr3_nt: TGTGCCAGCAGCCCTAGCGGGAACACAGATACGCAGTATTTT

clone_size: -
d_call: TRBD2
j_call: TRBJ2-2
v_call: TRBV20-1
cdr3_aa: CSAPGLAGGPGTGELFF
cdr3_nt: TGCAGTGCCCCGGGGCTAGCGGGGGGGCCGGGCACCGGGGAGCTGTTTTTT

clone_size: -
d_call: -
j_call: TRBJ2-3
v_call: TRBV5-1
cdr3_aa: CASRNTAGTDTQYF
cdr3_nt: TGCGCCAGCAGGAACACGGCCGGGACAGATACGCAGTATTTT

clone_size: -
d_call: TRBD2
j_call: TRBJ2-1
v_call: TRBV7-2
cdr3_aa: CASSLRGGGGVEQFF
cdr3_nt: TGTGCCAGCAGCCTCCGGGGGGGCGGGGGGGTAGAGCAGTTCTTC

clone_size: few
d_call: -
j_call: TRBJ2-2
v_call: TRBV11-3
cdr3_aa: CASSLVGSLTGELFF
cdr3_nt: TGTGCCAGCAGCTTAGTCGGCAGTCTCACCGGGGAGCTGTTTTTT